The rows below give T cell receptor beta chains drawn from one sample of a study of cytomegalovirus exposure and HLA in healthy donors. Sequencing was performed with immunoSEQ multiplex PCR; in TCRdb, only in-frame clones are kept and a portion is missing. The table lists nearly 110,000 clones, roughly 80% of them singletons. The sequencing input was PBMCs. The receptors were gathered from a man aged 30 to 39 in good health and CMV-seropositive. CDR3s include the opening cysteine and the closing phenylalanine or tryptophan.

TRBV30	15	CAWSLGYNYNSPLHF
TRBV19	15	CASIVPGQGYTEAFF
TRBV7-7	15	CASSLGGSGTDTQYF
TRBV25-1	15	CASSERGPMNTEAFF
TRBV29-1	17	CSVEGLSGGTYGSEQYF
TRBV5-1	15	CASSLDRGLPYEQYF
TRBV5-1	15	CASSFLSGGTYEQYF
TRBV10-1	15	CASSPTSGGWETQYF
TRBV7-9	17	CASSKELTGNHYNEQFF
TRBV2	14	CASRETPRGSPLHF
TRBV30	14	CAWGDRGRGNTIYF
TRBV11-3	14	CASSDVGSGNTIYF
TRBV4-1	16	CASSQEPTNSGQPQHF
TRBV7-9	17	CASSLAPGQSSYNEQFF
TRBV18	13	CASSPRQEETQYF
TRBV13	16	CASSPPTGANYNEQFF
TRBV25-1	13	CASRPTAPNEQFF
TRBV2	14	CASSEGTGKETQYF
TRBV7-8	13	CASSSRGTGELFF
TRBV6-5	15	CASSYSSGVSTEAFF
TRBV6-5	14	CASSYSIGSYEQYF
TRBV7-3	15	CASSSAGTGYNEQFF
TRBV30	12	CAWISGSTEAFF
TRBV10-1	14	CASSEGTLINEQYF
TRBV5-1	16	CASSSTGGSNTGELFF
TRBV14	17	CASSEVGAQGGANVLTF
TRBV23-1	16	CASSQRGPGQPYEQYF
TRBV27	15	CASSSRGGANTEAFF
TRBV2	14	CASRGDRAAGELFF
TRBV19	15	CASFSLGRMTTEAFF
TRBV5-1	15	CASSSGQGTLETQYF
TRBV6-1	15	CASSELGPGADTQYF
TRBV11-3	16	CASSSRQGLSSYEQYF
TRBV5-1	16	CASRRGLEGSTDTQYF
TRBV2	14	CARGAGSSGDTQYF
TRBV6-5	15	CASSRTGTGDEKLFF
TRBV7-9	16	CASSPGRDRGISEAFF
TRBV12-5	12	CASGPTGETQYF
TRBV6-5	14	CASSSGQGKHEQYF